The T cell receptor beta chain under discussion was sequenced for a study of cytomegalovirus exposure and HLA in healthy donors. Notes on this clone: Its target is not known.

Germline CDR1 and CDR2: SGHAT and FQNNGV. V was clipped by 8 bases and J by 1 base, with 17 bases between them. The CDR3 has 15 amino acids. Study-wide results and limits: As was reported, the classifier diagnosed cytomegalovirus status with high specificity and sensitivity.

PCR used 60 Vbeta primers and 13 Jbeta primers. TCRdb's table, derived via immunoSEQ multiplex PCR, lists solely in-frame clones and lacks some. The sample has some 88,000 clones; approximately 63% are singletons. The chain combines TRBV11-2 with TRBJ2-5, with D perhaps matching TRBD1 (6 bases). The specimen was PBMCs. This TCR was recovered from a woman aged 25-40 years in good health and CMV-seronegative. CDR3 in amino acids: CASGDLRGFQETQYF. CDR3 DNA: TGTGCCAGCGGGGATCTGAGGGGGTTCCAAGAGACCCAGTACTTC.